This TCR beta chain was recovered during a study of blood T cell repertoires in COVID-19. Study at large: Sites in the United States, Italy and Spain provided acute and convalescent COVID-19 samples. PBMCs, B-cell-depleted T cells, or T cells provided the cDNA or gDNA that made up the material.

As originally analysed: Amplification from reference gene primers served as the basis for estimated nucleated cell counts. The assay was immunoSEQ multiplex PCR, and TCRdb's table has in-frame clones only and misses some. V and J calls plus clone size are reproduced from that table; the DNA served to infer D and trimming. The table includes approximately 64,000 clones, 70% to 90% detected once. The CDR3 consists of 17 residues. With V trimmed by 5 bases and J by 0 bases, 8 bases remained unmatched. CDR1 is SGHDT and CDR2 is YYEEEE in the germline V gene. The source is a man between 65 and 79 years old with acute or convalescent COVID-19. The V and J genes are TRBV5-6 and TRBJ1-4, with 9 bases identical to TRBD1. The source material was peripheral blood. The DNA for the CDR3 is TGTGCCAGCAGTCAGGACAGGGGCCGCACAACTAATGAAAAACTGTTTTTT. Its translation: CASSQDRGRTTNEKLFF.